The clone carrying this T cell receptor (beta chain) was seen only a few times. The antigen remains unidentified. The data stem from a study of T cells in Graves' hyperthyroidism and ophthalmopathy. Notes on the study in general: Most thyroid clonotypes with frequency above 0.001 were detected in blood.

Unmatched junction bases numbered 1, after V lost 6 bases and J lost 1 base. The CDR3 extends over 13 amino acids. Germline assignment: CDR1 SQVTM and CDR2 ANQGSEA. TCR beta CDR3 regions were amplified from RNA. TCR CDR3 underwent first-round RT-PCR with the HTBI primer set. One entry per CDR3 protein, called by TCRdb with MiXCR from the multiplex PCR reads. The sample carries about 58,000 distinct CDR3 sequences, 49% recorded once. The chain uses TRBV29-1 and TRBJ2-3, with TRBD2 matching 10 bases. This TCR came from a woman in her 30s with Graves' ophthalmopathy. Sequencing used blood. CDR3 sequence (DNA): TGCAGCGTCGGACTAGCGGGCACAGATACGCAGTATTTT. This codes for CSVGLAGTDTQYF.